The clone carrying this T cell receptor beta chain was seen at least ten times. Its antigen is not identified. TCRdb reanalysed the reads using MiXCR and keeps one entry per CDR3 protein. This table holds 150,000 to 200,000 distinct CDR3 sequences, under 15% found once. The source of the sample is a study of T cell repertoires in cytomegalovirus infection. Across the study: Evidence of both CMV infection and a matching HLA type came from public TCR beta signatures.

V lost 3 bases and J lost 6; bases outside the gene matches: 6. The CDR3 has 15 residues. Looked up from germline, CDR1 is MNHEY and CDR2 is SMNVEV (reference sequence). General observations from the study: Pooled public TCR beta family frequency picked out CMV carriers with the relevant HLA.

V is TRBV27 and J is TRBJ2-1; 9 bases line up with TRBD1. Material: PBMCs. The TCR sequence derives from a human donor in good health (CMV status not recorded). Some clones in this sample may be carry-over from other donors' samples. For the CDR3, the DNA is TGTGCCAGCAGTTTCGGGACAGGGCATGGCAATGAGCAGTTCTTC. Its translation is CASSFGTGHGNEQFF.